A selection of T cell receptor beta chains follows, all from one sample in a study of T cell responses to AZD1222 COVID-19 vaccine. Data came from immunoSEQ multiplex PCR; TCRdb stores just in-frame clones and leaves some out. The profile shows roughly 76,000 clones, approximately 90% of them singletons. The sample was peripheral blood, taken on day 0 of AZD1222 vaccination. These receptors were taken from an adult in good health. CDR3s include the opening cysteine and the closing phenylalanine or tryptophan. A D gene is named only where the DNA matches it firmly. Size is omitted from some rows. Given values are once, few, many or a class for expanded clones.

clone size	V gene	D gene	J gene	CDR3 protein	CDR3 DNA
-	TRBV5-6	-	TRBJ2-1	CASSDYNEQFF	TGTGCCAGCAGCGACTACAATGAGCAGTTCTTC
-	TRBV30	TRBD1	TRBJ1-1	CAKSQGDTEAFF	TGTGCCAAGAGTCAGGGGGACACTGAAGCTTTCTTT
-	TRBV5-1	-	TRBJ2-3	CASSLGRTASTDTQYF	TGCGCCAGCAGCTTGGGGCGGACAGCGAGCACAGATACGCAGTATTTT
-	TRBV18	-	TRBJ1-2	CASSPQGPRGGYTF	TGTGCCAGCTCACCACAGGGCCCGCGGGGTGGCTACACCTTC
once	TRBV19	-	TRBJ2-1	CASRIYNEQFF	TGTGCCAGTAGAATCTACAATGAGCAGTTCTTC
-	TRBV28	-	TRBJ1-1	CASGPIENTEAFF	TGTGCCAGCGGACCTATTGAGAACACTGAAGCTTTCTTT
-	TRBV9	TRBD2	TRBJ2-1	CASSVGTSGSYEQFF	TGTGCCAGCAGCGTAGGGACTAGCGGGAGCTATGAGCAGTTCTTC
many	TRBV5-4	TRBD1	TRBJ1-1	CASSDGQGLDTEAFF	TGTGCCAGCAGCGATGGACAGGGGTTGGACACTGAAGCTTTCTTT
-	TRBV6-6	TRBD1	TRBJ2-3	CASRSGGVTSTDTQYF	TGTGCCAGCAGGTCAGGGGGAGTGACTAGCACAGATACGCAGTATTTT
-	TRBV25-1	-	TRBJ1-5	CASSERGNQPQHF	TGTGCCAGCAGTGAAAGGGGAAATCAGCCCCAGCATTTT
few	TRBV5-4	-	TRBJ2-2	CASSRDTTGELFF	TGTGCCAGCAGCCGGGACACCACCGGGGAGCTGTTTTTT
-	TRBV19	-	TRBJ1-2	CASSVDSPSIPPSKDGYTF	TGTGCCAGTAGTGTCGACAGCCCATCAATTCCCCCGTCTAAAGATGGCTACACCTTC
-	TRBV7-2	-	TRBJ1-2	CASSPHRASEGYGYTF	TGTGCCAGCAGCCCTCACCGGGCCTCAGAGGGCTATGGCTACACCTTC
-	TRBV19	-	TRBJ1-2	CASSMASGSNYGYTF	TGTGCCAGTAGTATGGCGTCCGGGTCAAACTATGGCTACACCTTC
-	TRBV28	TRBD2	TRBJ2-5	CASSLRTGLGETQYF	TGTGCCAGCAGTTTGCGGACGGGACTAGGAGAGACCCAGTACTTC
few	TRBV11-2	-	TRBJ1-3	CASSPSRVRGNTIYF	TGTGCCAGCAGCCCATCCAGGGTGCGTGGAAACACCATATATTTT
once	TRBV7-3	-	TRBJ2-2	CASSHYTGELFF	TGTGCCAGCAGCCATTACACCGGGGAGCTGTTTTTT
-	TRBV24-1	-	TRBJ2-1	CATSDSGAAYNEQFF	TGTGCCACCAGTGATTCGGGTGCGGCCTACAATGAGCAGTTCTTC
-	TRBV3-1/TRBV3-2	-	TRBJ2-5	CASSPSRGGETQYF	TGTGCCAGCAGCCCAAGTAGGGGGGGAGAGACCCAGTACTTC
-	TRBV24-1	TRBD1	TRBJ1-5	CATSERWDRVSQPQHF	TGTGCCACCAGTGAAAGGTGGGACAGGGTTTCTCAGCCCCAGCATTTT
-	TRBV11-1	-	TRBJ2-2	CASSFGFTGELFF	TGTGCCAGCAGCTTTGGGTTCACCGGGGAGCTGTTTTTT
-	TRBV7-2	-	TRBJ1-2	CASSLGEGLPYGYTF	TGTGCCAGCAGCCTAGGAGAGGGGCTGCCTTATGGCTACACCTTC
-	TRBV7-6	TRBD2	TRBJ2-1	CASSSTGLAGGEQFF	TGTGCCAGCAGCTCCACCGGACTAGCGGGAGGTGAGCAGTTCTTC
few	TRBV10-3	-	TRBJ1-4	CAIRGNSRNEKLFF	TGTGCCATCAGGGGGAACAGCCGTAATGAAAAACTGTTTTTT
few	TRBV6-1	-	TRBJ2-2	CASSEATGELFF	TGTGCCAGCAGTGAAGCCACCGGGGAGCTGTTTTTT
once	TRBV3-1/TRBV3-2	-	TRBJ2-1	CASSHRVGSYNEQFF	TGTGCCAGCAGCCACAGGGTTGGGTCCTACAATGAGCAGTTCTTC